Listed below are T cell receptor beta chains from one sample, sequenced in a study of shared clonotypes between healthy human individuals. TCRdb's copy holds only in-frame clones and misses some; the assay was immunoSEQ multiplex PCR. The repertoire holds about 2 million clones, with about 95% as singletons. Source material: naive CD8+ T cells sorted from blood. The receptors derive from a man between 18 and 35 years old in good health. CDR3s include the opening cysteine and the closing phenylalanine or tryptophan. D genes are given only for firm matches. Clone size is stated in some rows and not others, as once, few, many or a class when expanded.

clone_size | j_call | d_call | v_call | cdr3_nt | cdr3_aa
. | TRBJ1-2 | . | TRBV13 | TGTGCCAGCAGCTCCCCGACGGAGGAGTACTATGGCTACACCTTC | CASSSPTEEYYGYTF
. | TRBJ2-7 | . | TRBV14 | TGTGCCAGCAGCCCGACGGGGGCATGGGACGAGCAGTACTTC | CASSPTGAWDEQYF
once | TRBJ2-3 | . | TRBV2 | TGTGCCAGCAGTCAGGCAGGGGCTGTCACAGATACGCAGTATTTT | CASSQAGAVTDTQYF
. | TRBJ2-7 | . | TRBV11-2 | TGTGCCAGCAGCCCCCCCTTTGTAGGGCCCTACGAGCAGTACTTC | CASSPPFVGPYEQYF
. | TRBJ2-7 | . | TRBV4-1 | TGCGCCAGCAGCCAAGGGGCTGAATCCTACGAGCAGTACTTC | CASSQGAESYEQYF
. | TRBJ2-2 | . | TRBV4-1 | TGCGCCAGCAGCCAAGATCTGGCGGGGGCGTGGACCGGGGAGCTGTTTTTT | CASSQDLAGAWTGELFF
. | TRBJ2-5 | . | TRBV5-4 | TGTGCCAGCAAGGAGGCAGGTACCCAAGAGACCCAGTACTTC | CASKEAGTQETQYF
. | TRBJ2-7 | . | TRBV2 | TGTGCCAGCAGTGGGGGACTGAATTCTCCCTACGAGCAGTACTTC | CASSGGLNSPYEQYF
. | TRBJ2-7 | . | TRBV10-3 | TGTGCCATCAAGGGGCCCAACCATAGCGAGCAGTACTTC | CAIKGPNHSEQYF
. | TRBJ2-1 | TRBD1 | TRBV6-1 | TGTGCCAGCCCTTCAAGGGACAGGGCTTACAATGAGCAGTTCTTC | CASPSRDRAYNEQFF
once | TRBJ1-1 | . | TRBV4-1 | TGCGCCAGCAGCCCGGGTGGGGGTTACACTGAAGCTTTCTTT | CASSPGGGYTEAFF
. | TRBJ2-2 | TRBD1 | TRBV15 | TGTGCCACCAGCAGAGATTCGGGACAGGGGGAGCTGTTTTTT | CATSRDSGQGELFF
. | TRBJ2-7 | . | TRBV6-1 | TGTGCCAGCAGTGAAGCGGACTACGAGCAGTACTTC | CASSEADYEQYF
. | TRBJ2-7 | . | TRBV6-5 | TGTGCCAGCAGCCCCTCACTGGTGGGGAGCGAGCAGTACTTC | CASSPSLVGSEQYF
. | TRBJ2-7 | . | TRBV6-5 | TGTGCCAGCAGTTACGTTCGGGGGGCGAGCGAGCAGTACTTC | CASSYVRGASEQYF
once | TRBJ1-5 | . | TRBV27 | TGTGCCAGCACCACACTAGGAGGGAGTCAGCCCCAGCATTTT | CASTTLGGSQPQHF
. | TRBJ2-1 | . | TRBV25-1 | TGTGCCAGCAGTCCGGGGCCATACAATGAGCAGTTCTTC | CASSPGPYNEQFF
. | TRBJ1-2 | . | TRBV5-3 | TGTGCCAGAAGCTTGTCACGAAACAACCCCAACAAGCTCTATGGCTACACCTTC | CARSLSRNNPNKLYGYTF
once | TRBJ2-7 | . | TRBV6-6 | TGTGCCAGCAGTTACGTTGGGCCTGCCTACGAGCAGTACTTC | CASSYVGPAYEQYF
. | TRBJ1-6 | . | TRBV28 | TGTGCCAGCAGTTTGCTGGTTTTCAATTCACCCCTCCACTTT | CASSLLVFNSPLHF
. | TRBJ1-1 | . | TRBV19 | TGTGCCAGTAGTATCCCCCCGGCAGGGAGGACTGAAGCTTTCTTT | CASSIPPAGRTEAFF
. | TRBJ2-7 | TRBD1 | TRBV7-9 | TGTGCCAGCAGCCCCCGGGACAGAGACTACGAGCAGTACTTC | CASSPRDRDYEQYF
. | TRBJ1-2 | . | TRBV2 | TGTGCCAGCGGCCCGGTTTACTATGGCTACACCTTC | CASGPVYYGYTF
once | TRBJ1-6 | . | TRBV5-6 | TGTGCCAGCAGCTTGTCCCCGAATTCACCCCTCCACTTT | CASSLSPNSPLHF
. | TRBJ1-2 | . | TRBV4-2 | TGTGCCAGCAGCCAGCTTACGCAAGACGGGGGCTACACCTTC | CASSQLTQDGGYTF
. | TRBJ2-3 | . | TRBV7-8 | TGTGCCAGCAGCTCTTACCGGGAGGATACGCAGTATTTT | CASSSYREDTQYF
. | TRBJ1-1 | . | TRBV12-5 | TGTGCTAGGGGGCCGGGGGGGAACACTGAAGCTTTCTTT | CARGPGGNTEAFF
once | TRBJ2-1 | . | TRBV9 | TGTGCCAGCAGCGGGGACGGGGGACCCTACAATGAGCAGTTCTTC | CASSGDGGPYNEQFF
once | TRBJ2-7 | . | TRBV9 | TGTGCCAGCAGCGTAGATCAGTCAGCCTACGAGCAGTACTTC | CASSVDQSAYEQYF
. | TRBJ2-7 | TRBD1 | TRBV13 | TGTGCCAGCAGCTTTTCCCGGGACAGTTTCTACGAGCAGTACTTC | CASSFSRDSFYEQYF
. | TRBJ2-5 | . | TRBV9 | TGTGCCAGCAGCCCAAACCGGGACCTCCAAGAGACCCAGTACTTC | CASSPNRDLQETQYF
. | TRBJ2-5 | . | TRBV7-2 | TGTGCCAGCAGCTTAGGGTCTCATCGCCAGTACTTC | CASSLGSHRQYF
. | TRBJ2-1 | . | TRBV2 | TGTGCCAGCACCGCAGGGGCCTGGAATGAGCAGTTCTTC | CASTAGAWNEQFF
. | TRBJ2-2 | . | TRBV29-1 | TGCAGCGTTGATGGCCACGGGACCGGGGAGCTGTTTTTT | CSVDGHGTGELFF
. | TRBJ2-2 | . | TRBV7-2 | TGTGCCAGCAGCTGGGGCCCGGGATCCCTTTTAACTAGCGGGGAGCTGTTTTTT | CASSWGPGSLLTSGELFF
. | TRBJ2-7 | . | TRBV5-4 | TGTGCCAGCAGCTTTGGCCAGGGCTCCTACGAGCAGTACTTC | CASSFGQGSYEQYF
. | TRBJ2-1 | . | TRBV11-2 | TGTGCCAGCACCCTTGGGGGGGGCCCCAATGAGCAGTTCTTC | CASTLGGGPNEQFF
. | TRBJ2-7 | . | TRBV7-8 | TGTGCCAGCAGCGGGAACTACGAGCAGTACTTC | CASSGNYEQYF
. | TRBJ2-3 | TRBD1 | TRBV28 | TGTGCCAGCAGCCCAGTTGGGACAGGGGAACTGTATTTT | CASSPVGTGELYF
. | TRBJ2-1 | TRBD1 | TRBV6-5 | TGTGCCAGCAGCAGTTCTGGGACAGGTCACAATGAGCAGTTCTTC | CASSSSGTGHNEQFF
. | TRBJ2-7 | . | TRBV5-6 | TGTGCCAGCAGCTGGGAAAACAGGGACTACGAGCAGTACTTC | CASSWENRDYEQYF
. | TRBJ2-7 | . | TRBV9 | TGTGCCAGCAGCTCTTCGGGAGCCCCCTACGAGCAGTACTTC | CASSSSGAPYEQYF
. | TRBJ2-3 | TRBD2 | TRBV28 | TGTGCCAGCAGTTCCCCTAGCGGGAGCACAGATACGCAGTATTTT | CASSSPSGSTDTQYF
. | TRBJ2-1 | TRBD1 | TRBV6-5 | TGTGCCAGCAGCTGGGACAGATCCAATGAGCAGTTCTTC | CASSWDRSNEQFF